One and the same sample provided the 32 T cell receptor beta chains below, sequenced in a study of shared clonotypes between healthy human individuals. TCRdb's table, derived via immunoSEQ multiplex PCR, lists solely in-frame clones and lacks some. This table has more than 1.2 million clones, approximately 98.5% appearing once. What was sequenced was naive CD4+ T cells sorted from blood. Subset indicated: CD45RA+ positively selected. These receptors were obtained from a man aged 30-40 years in good health.

The V call is TRBV6-6, the J call TRBJ2-1; D gene unclear. This CDR3 comprises 9 residues. Germline V gene lookup returns CDR1 MNHNY and CDR2 SVGAGI (reference sequence). V lost 8 bases and J 12 bases, leaving 8 bases between the germline ends. CDR3 region: CASGPGQFF. The CDR3 DNA reads as TGTGCCAGCGGGCCTGGGCAGTTCTTC.

The gene calls are TRBV5-1 and TRBJ2-2; D might be TRBD1 or TRBD2, each matching 5 bases. There are 15 residues in the CDR3. Germline V gene sequence: CDR1 SGHRS, CDR2 YFSETQ. With 0 bases removed from V and 8 bases from J, the gap between germline ends came to 14 bases. The CDR3 sequence is CASSLGGTAVGELFF. The CDR3 nucleotides read TGCGCCAGCAGCTTGGGAGGGACGGCTGTGGGGGAGCTGTTTTTT.

The chain has TRBV5-4 and TRBJ2-1; 8 bases agree with TRBD2. Germline CDR1 is SGHNT and CDR2 is YYREEE (reference sequence). The CDR3 length is 15 residues. The J segment lost 7 bases and the V segment lost 2 bases, leaving 8 bases of the junction unmatched. The CDR3 sequence: CASSFIGGRRNEQFF. CDR3 nucleotide sequence: TGTGCCAGCAGCTTCATCGGCGGGAGGAGGAATGAGCAGTTCTTC.

This chain uses TRBV6-5 with TRBJ2-1; 7 bases agree with TRBD2. The CDR3 runs to 14 residues. In germline, CDR1 is MNHEY, CDR2 SVGAGI. V lost 5 bases, J lost 9 bases, and 10 bases stayed unmatched. CDR3 nucleotides: TGTGCCAGCAGTCGCGGGGGAGGGCCGGGTGAGCAGTTCTTC. This translates into CASSRGGGPGEQFF.

A remark on this clone: Other DNA variants within this sample encode the same CDR3. This rearrangement joins TRBV7-2 to TRBJ2-5, with 12 bases matching TRBD2. This CDR3 spans 15 amino acids. The V segment lost 1 base and the J segment 5 bases; nucleotides outside the gene matches: 2. Germline values: CDR1 SGHTA, CDR2 FQGNSA. The CDR3 coding sequence is TGTGCCAGCAGCTTAGGACTAGCGGGAGCGGAGACCCAGTACTTC. Its protein product is CASSLGLAGAETQYF.

The rearrangement links TRBV30 to TRBJ2-7; 7 nucleotides match TRBD1. The germline V gene has CDR1 GTSNPN and CDR2 SVGIG (reference sequence). V dropped 4 bases and J dropped 4; count of bases not matched to a gene: 13. The CDR3 has 15 amino acids. CDR3 DNA sequence: TGTGCCTGGAACAACAGGGGCAGGAGTGAGTACGAGCAGTACTTC. Encoded protein: CAWNNRGRSEYEQYF.

This rearrangement joins TRBV27 to TRBJ1-5, with TRBD1 identical over 9 bases. This CDR3 is 15 amino acids long. V trimming: 6 bases; J trimming: 4 bases; junction bases outside the gene matches: 7. Germline V CDR1 and CDR2: MNHEY, SMNVEV (reference sequence). The CDR3 nucleotides are TGTGCCAGCAGAACTCGACAGGGGGTGAATCAGCCCCAGCATTTT. As protein: CASRTRQGVNQPQHF.

The chain couples TRBV7-9 to TRBJ2-7, with 9 nucleotides matching TRBD2. Germline V gene data show CDR1 as SEHNR and CDR2 as FQNEAQ (reference sequence). V trimming: 5 bases; J trimming: 3 bases; junction bases outside the gene matches: 8. The CDR3 is 15 residues long. The CDR3 coding sequence is TGTGCCAGCAGCAGTAACCTAGCGGGGTACTACGAGCAGTACTTC. Protein product: CASSSNLAGYYEQYF.

This clone was picked up one time. Other DNA sequences within the sample encode an identical CDR3. This rearrangement joins TRBV30 to TRBJ1-1; D is unresolved. The germline gives CDR1 GTSNPN, CDR2 SVGIG (reference sequence). Trimming took 3 bases from V and 3 from J, leaving 8 bases between them. The CDR3 is made up of 12 amino acids. Here the CDR3 reads CAWSPGDTEAFF. The CDR3 coding sequence is TGTGCCTGGAGCCCCGGAGACACTGAAGCTTTCTTT.

The genes are TRBV4-1 and TRBJ2-3; unclear D gene. The CDR3 runs 15 residues. Deletions cut 2 bases from V and 0 bases from J, with 9 bases between. Per germline, CDR1 MGHRA and CDR2 YSYEKL. In DNA, the CDR3 is TGCGCCAGCAGCCAACCGACATCTAGCACAGATACGCAGTATTTT. This gives the protein CASSQPTSSTDTQYF.

The gene calls are TRBV7-9 and TRBJ2-3; TRBD2 aligns across 15 bases. Unmatched junction bases numbered 11, after V lost 7 bases and J lost 0 bases. The CDR3 has 19 amino acids. Germline CDR1 reads SEHNR; CDR2 reads FQNEAQ (reference sequence). This CDR3 reads CASKSPRTSGRASTDTQYF. For the CDR3, the DNA is TGTGCCAGCAAATCCCCGCGGACTAGCGGGAGGGCTAGCACAGATACGCAGTATTTT.

V and J are TRBV2 and TRBJ2-7; 8 positions agree with TRBD1. Germline trimming cut 4 bases from V and 3 bases from J; bases unmatched to any gene: 11. The CDR3 extends over 16 amino acids. Germline V gene data show CDR1 as SNHLY and CDR2 as FYNNEI. The CDR3 nucleotides are TGTGCCAGCAGTGCCCCCGGGACAGGTATTGGCTACGAGCAGTACTTC. Translating it yields CASSAPGTGIGYEQYF. The full variable domain, its missing parts supplied by reference TRBV2 and TRBJ2-7, is EPEVTQTPSHQVTQMGQEVILRCVPISNHLYFYWYRQILGQKVEFLVSFYNNEISEKSEIFDDQFSVERPDGSNFTLKIRSTKLEDSAMYFCASSAPGTGIGYEQYFGPGTRLTVT.

The chain carries TRBV5-1 and TRBJ2-2; 14 bases line up with TRBD2. The CDR3 runs to 18 residues. V lost 3 bases to trimming and J lost 0 bases; unmatched junction nucleotides: 4. The V gene's germline CDR1 is SGHRS and CDR2 YFSETQ. The CDR3 DNA sequence: TGCGCCAGCAGCTCGGGACTAGCGGGAGATGCGAACACCGGGGAGCTGTTTTTT. The encoded protein is CASSSGLAGDANTGELFF.

This rearrangement joins TRBV10-1 to TRBJ2-7; 12 bases map to TRBD2. The V segment lost 2 bases and the J segment 6 bases; nucleotides outside the gene matches: 8. The CDR3 contains 16 residues. CDR1 and CDR2 (germline): WNHNN, SYGVQD (reference sequence). The CDR3 region has the DNA TGCGCCAGCAGTGAGGGGCTAGCGGGAGGGCTTAGCGAGCAGTACTTC. Amino acid sequence: CASSEGLAGGLSEQYF.

About this clone: The identical CDR3 is also encoded by other nucleotide sequences in the sample. J is TRBJ1-1 and V is TRBV2; D perhaps matches TRBD1 (6 bases). The V and J ends lost 4 bases and 2 bases respectively, with 8 bases between them. This CDR3 spans 13 amino acids. Germline values: CDR1 SNHLY, CDR2 FYNNEI. CDR3 loop: CASSVGGNTEAFF. CDR3 coding DNA: TGTGCCAGCAGTGTAGGGGGAAACACTGAAGCTTTCTTT.

The chain has TRBV19 and TRBJ1-5; 10 positions agree with TRBD1. Per germline, CDR1 LNHDA and CDR2 SQIVND (reference sequence). Trimming removed 1 base from V and 3 bases from J; junction bases left unmatched: 3. The CDR3 runs 16 residues. The CDR3 DNA is TGTGCCAGTAGTATAGGGGACAGGGGTCCCAATCAGCCCCAGCATTTT. It specifies CASSIGDRGPNQPQHF.

The chain combines TRBV7-9 with TRBJ2-3, with TRBD2 matching over 11 bases. From germline, CDR1 is SEHNR and CDR2 FQNEAQ (reference sequence). Trimming removed 5 bases from V and 2 bases from J; junction bases left unmatched: 6. The CDR3 sequence is 16 residues long. CDR3 sequence reads: CASSQGTSGLTDTQYF. CDR3 DNA sequence: TGTGCCAGCAGCCAAGGGACTAGCGGCCTCACAGATACGCAGTATTTT.

Turning to this clone: The same CDR3 can be traced to other DNA sequences in this sample. V and J are TRBV6-5 and TRBJ2-3; D remains unclear. Germline V CDR1 and CDR2: MNHEY, SVGAGI. Between the trimmed V and J ends, which lost 0 bases and 7 bases, there was a span of 5 bases. The CDR3 length is 12 residues. CDR3 nucleotides: TGTGCCAGCAGTTACTCGGGCAATACGCAGTATTTT. This sequence encodes CASSYSGNTQYF.

The chain links TRBV7-8 to TRBJ1-1, with D hard to call. The CDR3 runs 15 residues. V gave up 1 base and J gave up 1 base, with 10 bases separating them. Germline V lookup: CDR1 SGHVS, CDR2 FQNEAQ. CDR3 nucleotides: TGTGCCAGCAGCTTAGTGCAGGTCGGGAACACTGAAGCTTTCTTT. Translation: CASSLVQVGNTEAFF.

In this sample, this clone turned up once. J is TRBJ2-3 and V is TRBV19, with D possibly being TRBD1 or TRBD2 (5 bases each). The germline V and J ends were trimmed by 5 bases and 1 base, with 10 bases remaining between them. This CDR3 is 14 amino acids long. Germline V gene data show CDR1 as LNHDA and CDR2 as SQIVND (reference sequence). CDR3 residues: CASSPGTRTDTQYF. In nucleotides, the CDR3 is TGTGCCAGTAGTCCAGGGACCCGCACAGATACGCAGTATTTT.

CDR3 sequence: CSVSRNSGTTGDTQYF. The CDR3 nucleotides are TGCAGCGTCTCCCGGAATAGCGGGACCACAGGAGATACGCAGTATTTT. The chain combines TRBV29-1 with TRBJ2-3; 8 bases align to TRBD2. With 6 bases clipped from V and 5 bases from J, the junction kept 16 bases outside the gene matches. CDR1 and CDR2 from the germline V gene are SQVTM and ANQGSEA. The CDR3 length is 16 residues.

The rearrangement joins TRBV7-9 to TRBJ1-5; tentative D call: TRBD1 (5 bases). The CDR3 runs 16 residues. CDR1 and CDR2 (germline): SEHNR, FQNEAQ (reference sequence). V lost 4 bases to trimming and J lost 6 bases, with 19 bases between them. The CDR3 here is CASSSNNLGVGQPQHF. The CDR3 DNA sequence: TGTGCCAGCAGCTCTAATAATCTGGGGGTCGGTCAGCCCCAGCATTTT.

The J gene is TRBJ2-7, the V gene TRBV11-2, with D uncertain. The V end was cut by 6 bases, the J end by 2 bases, with 2 bases between. The CDR3 totals 10 residues. Per germline, CDR1 SGHAT and CDR2 FQNNGV. The CDR3 spells CASRTYEQYF. CDR3 coding DNA: TGTGCCAGCAGAACCTACGAGCAGTACTTC.

CDR3 amino acids: CASSFQLNTGELFF. The CDR3 bases are TGTGCCAGCAGCTTCCAGCTCAACACCGGGGAGCTGTTTTTT. The V call is TRBV11-2, the J call TRBJ2-2, with D uncertain. Trimming stripped 3 bases from V and 2 bases from J, with 7 bases between. Germline values: CDR1 SGHAT, CDR2 FQNNGV. CDR3 length: 14 amino acids.

This sequence joins TRBV29-1 and TRBJ2-5, with 7 bases fitting TRBD2. J lost 5 bases, V lost 1 base, and 4 bases had no gene match. The CDR3 runs 13 residues. Germline CDR1 reads SQVTM; CDR2 reads ANQGSEA. The CDR3 coding sequence is TGCAGCGTTGAAGCGGGGGGTCGGGAGACCCAGTACTTC. It is translated as CSVEAGGRETQYF. Based on the CDR3 plus reference TRBV29-1 and TRBJ2-5, the full variable domain is SAVISQKPSRDICQRGTSLTIQCQVDSQVTMMFWYRQQPGQSLTLIATANQGSEATYESGFVIDKFPISRPNLTFSTLTVSNMSPEDSSIYLCSVEAGGRETQYFGPGTRLLVL.

The gene calls are TRBV7-2 and TRBJ1-4, with D unclear. This CDR3 is 17 amino acids long. Trimming took off 5 bases at V and 1 base at J, with 17 bases between the two ends. CDR1 is SGHTA and CDR2 is FQGNSA in the germline V gene. The chain's CDR3 is CASSPRRSRGTNEKLFF. The CDR3 DNA reads as TGTGCCAGCAGCCCTCGTAGATCCCGTGGAACTAATGAAAAACTGTTTTTT.

The chain is built from TRBV5-6 and TRBJ2-3; D remains unclear. V gave up 3 bases and J gave up 0 bases, with 14 bases separating them. This CDR3 spans 16 amino acids. The germline V gene has CDR1 SGHDT and CDR2 YYEEEE. CDR3 bases: TGTGCCAGCAGCTACCGCGGCGGATACAGCACAGATACGCAGTATTTT. Translated, it gives CASSYRGGYSTDTQYF.

The DNA of the CDR3 is TGTGCCAGCAGCCAAGTATTAGGACAATCGGGATTCACCGGGGAGCTGTTTTTT. Translated: CASSQVLGQSGFTGELFF. This chain joins TRBV14 and TRBJ2-2; D tentatively fits TRBD1 or TRBD2 (5 bases each). The CDR3 length is 18 residues. V was pared by 1 base and J by 4 bases, with 19 bases between. Germline-derived CDR1 and CDR2 are SGHDN and FVKESK.

The chain employs TRBV5-1 and TRBJ1-1; the match to TRBD1 covers 7 bases. The CDR3 spans 17 residues. Germline lookup yields CDR1 SGHRS and CDR2 YFSETQ. With V trimmed by 4 bases and J by 1 base, 13 bases remained unmatched. CDR3 bases: TGCGCCAGCAGCCCCCGGGACAGATGGAGGGGGAACACTGAAGCTTTCTTT. This gives the protein CASSPRDRWRGNTEAFF.

J is TRBJ2-7 and V is TRBV10-3; 11 bases line up with TRBD1. Germline CDR1 reads ENHRY; CDR2 reads SYGVKD. The ends lost 9 bases at V and 4 bases at J; junction bases unmatched: 2. The CDR3 is 12 amino acids. Written as DNA, the CDR3 is TGTGCCATGGGGACAGGGGGGTACGAGCAGTACTTC. Residues: CAMGTGGYEQYF.

This chain joins TRBV19 and TRBJ2-5, with D possibly being TRBD1 (6 bases). The CDR3 contains 12 residues. V lost 9 bases and J 4 bases, leaving 12 bases between the germline ends. Germline-derived CDR1 and CDR2 are LNHDA and SQIVND (reference sequence). This chain's CDR3 is CASGTLGETQYF. The CDR3 DNA reads TGTGCCAGCGGGACACTCGGAGAGACCCAGTACTTC.

The chain joins TRBV14 to TRBJ1-1, with TRBD1 matching 10 bases. CDR3 length: 15 amino acids. Trimming took 4 bases from V and 5 from J; bases not matched to a gene: 7. CDR1 SGHDN and CDR2 FVKESK come from the germline V gene. The CDR3 region is CASSLPTGGKTEAFF. Here the CDR3 DNA reads TGTGCCAGCAGCCTCCCGACAGGGGGCAAAACTGAAGCTTTCTTT.